The 12 T cell receptor beta chains below were found in one sample sequenced in a study of T cells after yellow fever vaccination. Using its own MiXCR run on the 5' RACE reads, TCRdb lists one record per CDR3 protein. The sample has approximately 260,000 distinct CDR3 sequences, 10% to 15% seen once. The source was CD4+ T cells sorted from PBMCs, collected 45 days after the yellow fever booster vaccination. These receptors were taken from a man aged 25-45 years who received the YFV17D yellow fever vaccine.

This clonotype was detected only a few times. The chain combines TRBV12-3 or TRBV12-4 with TRBJ2-7, with 8 bases that match TRBD1. V lost 5 bases and J lost 3; bases outside the gene matches: 9. There are 15 residues in the CDR3. The CDR3 DNA reads as TGTGCCAGCAGTCAGGACAGGGACGGGGGCTACGAGCAGTACTTC. Its protein product is CASSQDRDGGYEQYF.

This clonotype has just a few counts. The CDR3 DNA reads as TGCAGCGTTGTTTGGGGCCAAGAGACCCAGTACTTC. Residues: CSVVWGQETQYF. The rearrangement uses TRBV29-1 and TRBJ2-5, with no clear D. Germline-derived CDR1 and CDR2 are SQVTM and ANQGSEA. Trimming cost V 4 bases and J 1 base, with 7 bases left between them. The CDR3 sequence is 12 residues long.

This clonotype was seen more than once but under ten times. A read error may account for a junction end that differs from germline. In nucleotides, the CDR3 is TGTGCCAGCAGTAACTCTGGAAACACCATATATTTT. It translates to CASSNSGNTIYF. The chain combines TRBV6-6 with TRBJ1-3; D is unclear. This CDR3 is 12 amino acids long. Germline-derived CDR1 and CDR2 are MNHNY and SVGAGI (reference sequence).

This clonotype was detected only a few times. The rearrangement uses TRBV29-1 and TRBJ2-2; D gene unclear. The V and J ends lost 4 bases and 1 base respectively, with 4 bases between them. Germline values: CDR1 SQVTM, CDR2 ANQGSEA. The CDR3 runs to 12 residues. CDR3 region: CSVAVNTGELFF. In DNA form, the CDR3 reads TGCAGCGTTGCAGTGAACACCGGGGAGCTGTTTTTT.

The chain joins TRBV27 to TRBJ1-1, with a weak D call TRBD1 (5 bases). The CDR3 length is 13 residues. Per germline, CDR1 MNHEY and CDR2 SMNVEV (reference sequence). V lost 11 bases and J lost 4, with 17 bases in between. The CDR3 region is CARDLRGGTEAFF. The CDR3 DNA reads as TGTGCCCGGGACCTTAGGGGAGGCACTGAAGCTTTCTTT.

This clonotype was observed a handful of times. The chain links TRBV10-1 to TRBJ2-6, with D possibly being TRBD2 (6 bases). The CDR3 has 15 amino acids. Germline lookup yields CDR1 WNHNN and CDR2 SYGVQD (reference sequence). V shed 4 bases and J shed 3 bases, with 10 bases lying between them. The CDR3 coding sequence is TGCGCCAGCAGTGCCGGAGGGGATGGGGCCAACGTCCTGACTTTC. Translation: CASSAGGDGANVLTF.

The chain employs TRBV20-1 and TRBJ1-3, with a possible D match to TRBD1 (6 bases). The germline V gene has CDR1 DFQATT and CDR2 SNEGSKA (reference sequence). The length of the CDR3 is 16 residues. The V end lost 0 bases, the J end lost 1 base, and 13 bases lay between the germline ends. The CDR3 nucleotides read TGCAGTGCTAGAGAGCCTGTCAGGGGATCTGGAAACACCATATATTTT. This codes for CSAREPVRGSGNTIYF.

The gene calls are TRBV27 and TRBJ1-1; D gene uncertain. This CDR3 has 13 amino acids. The germline V gene has CDR1 MNHEY and CDR2 SMNVEV (reference sequence). The ends were cut back, 5 bases at V and 1 base at J, with 8 bases in the middle. Written as DNA, the CDR3 is TGTGCCAGCAGTGTGCTTCGGAACACTGAAGCTTTCTTT. Residues: CASSVLRNTEAFF.

This chain joins TRBV5-1 and TRBJ2-7; the D is unclear. The CDR3 has 14 amino acids. Trimming cost V 0 bases and J 0 bases, with 7 bases left between them. CDR1 and CDR2 from the germline V gene are SGHRS and YFSETQ. The CDR3 spells CASSLVPNSYEQYF. The CDR3 DNA is TGCGCCAGCAGCTTGGTTCCGAACTCCTACGAGCAGTACTTC.

The V and J genes are TRBV12-3 or TRBV12-4 and TRBJ1-2; D unresolved. Trimming shortened V by 3 bases and J by 7 bases, and 9 bases separated the two germline ends. The CDR3 has 12 amino acids. CDR3 residues: CASSFPGSGYTF. The CDR3, as DNA: TGTGCCAGCAGTTTTCCAGGATCTGGCTACACCTTC.

This clonotype was found a few times. The chain employs TRBV5-1 and TRBJ2-1; a possible D gene is TRBD2 (5 bases). This CDR3 region has 15 residues. The germline V and J ends were trimmed by 4 bases and 2 bases, with 13 bases remaining between them. Germline assignment: CDR1 SGHRS and CDR2 YFSETQ. CDR3 region: CASSRGNLAYNEQFF. The CDR3 nucleotides are TGCGCCAGCAGCAGAGGGAATCTGGCCTACAATGAGCAGTTCTTC.

The chain recombines TRBV3-1 with TRBJ1-4; no clear D. V was shortened by 7 bases and J by 7 bases, with 16 bases between the two germline ends. In germline, CDR1 is LGHDT, CDR2 YNNKEL (reference sequence). The CDR3 has 14 amino acids. This chain's CDR3 is CASTRDPLVEKLFF. The CDR3, as DNA: TGTGCCAGCACCCGCGACCCCCTAGTTGAAAAACTGTTTTTT.